This passage covers 20 T cell receptor beta chains from one sample sequenced in a study of Graves' ophthalmopathy and Graves' hyperthyroidism. Beta-chain TCR CDR3 regions were amplified from RNA transcripts. A first-round RT-PCR used HTBI primers, followed by a second-round multiplex PCR. TCRdb reanalysed the multiplex PCR reads using MiXCR and keeps one entry per CDR3 protein. Of around 1.1 million distinct CDR3 sequences listed, about two fifths are singletons. Sequencing was done on a sample of peripheral blood or thyroid tissue (not recorded which). The receptors were sampled from an adult man with Graves' hyperthyroidism.

The chain combines TRBV28 with TRBJ1-1, with 7 bases aligning to TRBD1. CDR1 and CDR2 (germline): MDHEN, SYDVKM. The CDR3 is 13 residues long. V lost 5 bases to trimming and J lost 12 bases; unmatched junction nucleotides: 12. CDR3 in amino acids: CASSRTLTGRPFF. The DNA for the CDR3 is TGTGCCAGCAGTCGCACATTGACAGGGAGACCTTTCTTT.

This clonotype was seen only once. This rearrangement joins TRBV7-2 to TRBJ2-7; tentatively, D is TRBD1 (6 bases). CDR1 and CDR2 (germline): SGHTA, FQGNSA. Trimming took 6 bases from V and 3 from J, leaving 12 bases between them. The CDR3 covers 13 residues. The CDR3 is CASRTTGYYEQYF. The CDR3 DNA reads as TGTGCCAGCAGGACGACAGGATACTACGAGCAGTACTTC.

This rearrangement joins TRBV7-2 to TRBJ2-2; D is unclear. The CDR3 length is 14 residues. Looked up from germline, CDR1 is SGHTA and CDR2 is FQGNSA. The V and J ends lost 4 bases and 0 bases respectively, with 6 bases between them. The CDR3 bases are TGTGCCAGCAGCTCTGACACGAACACCGGGGAGCTGTTTTTT. Protein sequence: CASSSDTNTGELFF.

The V and J genes are TRBV6-5 and TRBJ2-7; D may correspond to TRBD1 or TRBD2 (5 bases each). Germline CDR1 reads MNHEY; CDR2 reads SVGAGI. Trimming pared 5 bases from V and 0 bases from J, leaving 20 bases between. CDR3 length: 17 amino acids. DNA of the CDR3: TGTGCCAGCAGTCTCGGCCTGGGGACGTCGACCTCCTACGAGCAGTACTTC. Its translation is CASSLGLGTSTSYEQYF.

The rearrangement links TRBV28 to TRBJ1-6; 7 bases are a match to TRBD1. The V gene end was trimmed by 6 bases and the J gene end by 10 bases; junction bases not matched to a gene: 6. The CDR3 is 13 residues long. CDR1 is MDHEN, CDR2 SYDVKM, per germline. This CDR3 reads CASRLQGNSPLHF. CDR3 coding DNA: TGTGCCAGCAGACTACAGGGGAACTCACCCCTCCACTTT.

In this sample, this clonotype turned up many times. This chain joins TRBV24-1 and TRBJ1-6; TRBD1 is a possible D gene (6 bases). Trimming stripped 2 bases from V and 7 bases from J, with 11 bases between. In germline, CDR1 is KGHDR, CDR2 SFDVKD. The CDR3 is 15 amino acids. CDR3 coding DNA: TGTGCCACCAGTGATTCCCGGACAGTGAATTCACCCCTCCACTTT. It yields the protein CATSDSRTVNSPLHF.

The J gene is TRBJ1-3, the V gene TRBV29-1; D is perhaps TRBD1 (5 bases). Trimming took off 6 bases at V and 0 bases at J, with 21 bases between the two ends. Germline V gives CDR1 SQVTM, CDR2 ANQGSEA. The CDR3 spans 17 residues. CDR3 nucleotides: TGCAGCGTCCAGGGACTAGCTGATCCCCACTCTGGAAACACCATATATTTT. This translates into CSVQGLADPHSGNTIYF. Full variable domain (remainder filled in from reference TRBV29-1 and TRBJ1-3): SAVISQKPSRDICQRGTSLTIQCQVDSQVTMMFWYRQQPGQSLTLIATANQGSEATYESGFVIDKFPISRPNLTFSTLTVSNMSPEDSSIYLCSVQGLADPHSGNTIYFGEGSWLTVV.

There are many counts of this clonotype. This rearrangement joins TRBV29-1 to TRBJ1-4; tentatively, D is TRBD1 (6 bases). Germline V gene sequence: CDR1 SQVTM, CDR2 ANQGSEA. The V end was cut by 7 bases, the J end by 7 bases, with 22 bases between. The CDR3 runs 15 residues. The CDR3 coding sequence is TGCAGCGCTGTCGATCCGTCCAGGGGCGGTGAAAAACTGTTTTTT. Encoded protein: CSAVDPSRGGEKLFF.

The chain combines TRBV7-2 with TRBJ2-5; D is possibly TRBD1 (5 bases). CDR1 is SGHTA and CDR2 is FQGNSA in the germline V gene. V was clipped by 1 base and J by 3 bases, with 9 bases between them. The CDR3 spans 14 residues. CDR3 bases: TGTGCCAGCAGCTTAGGACAGACCAAAGAGACCCAGTACTTC. It specifies CASSLGQTKETQYF.

In its sample, this clonotype was seen many times. This CDR3 reads CASSPSRGQNYGYTF. In nucleotides, the CDR3 is TGTGCCAGTAGTCCATCGAGGGGGCAGAACTATGGCTACACCTTC. This chain links TRBV19 with TRBJ1-2; TRBD1 matches at 7 bases. The length of the CDR3 is 15 residues. Looked up from germline, CDR1 is LNHDA and CDR2 is SQIVND (reference sequence). Unmatched junction bases numbered 8, after V lost 5 bases and J lost 2 bases.

This clonotype has only one observation. The V gene is TRBV2, the J gene TRBJ2-7; D remains unclear. V shed 9 bases and J shed 4 bases, with 13 bases lying between them. Germline values: CDR1 SNHLY, CDR2 FYNNEI. The CDR3 spans 12 residues. The DNA of the CDR3 is TGTGCCAGGGAGTCCCCCGGGTACGAGCAGTACTTC. The encoded protein is CARESPGYEQYF.

This clonotype came up a few times. This chain connects TRBV20-1 to TRBJ2-7, with D maybe TRBD2 (5 bases). V was shortened by 6 bases and J by 3 bases, with 15 bases between the two germline ends. The CDR3 is 13 amino acids. The V gene's germline CDR1 is DFQATT and CDR2 SNEGSKA (reference sequence). This CDR3 reads CSAAPRGIYEQYF. The CDR3 coding sequence is TGCAGTGCCGCCCCACGGGGAATCTACGAGCAGTACTTC.

The V gene is TRBV10-2, the J gene TRBJ1-2, with D tentatively TRBD1 (6 bases). Germline V gene data show CDR1 as WSHSY and CDR2 as SAAADI. The ends were cut back, 4 bases at V and 0 bases at J, with 15 bases in the middle. CDR3 length: 16 residues. In nucleotides, the CDR3 is TGCGCCAGCAGTGCGCCGACAGGCCCAGCTAACTATGGCTACACCTTC. Protein: CASSAPTGPANYGYTF.

The chain employs TRBV20-1 and TRBJ2-3; TRBD1 agrees at 9 bases. This CDR3 is 15 amino acids long. Per the germline V gene, CDR1 is DFQATT and CDR2 is SNEGSKA (reference sequence). The CDR3 bases are TGCAGCCTAAAAGGGGACAGGGTATTCACAGATACGCAGTATTTT. This translates into CSLKGDRVFTDTQYF.

This clonotype was seen more than once but under ten times. The chain is built from TRBV12-3 or TRBV12-4 and TRBJ1-2; no reliable D call. The V and J ends lost 2 bases and 8 bases respectively, with 9 bases between them. CDR3 length: 12 residues. The CDR3 nucleotides are TGTGCCAGCAGTTTACCCCTGTCGGGCTACACCTTC. Translation: CASSLPLSGYTF.

This clonotype was detected only once. The gene calls are TRBV7-9 and TRBJ1-6; D is undetermined. Trimming took 5 bases from V and 9 from J, leaving 17 bases between them. CDR1 SEHNR and CDR2 FQNEAQ come from the germline V gene (reference sequence). CDR3 length equals 15 residues. This CDR3 is CASSLEEAAVSPLHF. The CDR3 nucleotides are TGTGCCAGCAGCCTTGAAGAGGCGGCTGTTTCACCCCTCCACTTT.

This chain links TRBV6-5 with TRBJ2-5; D might be TRBD1 or TRBD2, each matching 6 bases. V was shortened by 6 bases and J by 5 bases, with 16 bases between the two germline ends. CDR1 and CDR2 (germline): MNHEY, SVGAGI. This CDR3 spans 14 amino acids. CDR3 loop: CASSTRGVSETQYF. The CDR3 region has the DNA TGTGCCAGCAGCACAAGGGGGGTTTCCGAGACCCAGTACTTC.

This clonotype was detected ten times or more. The CDR3 spells CASSPENRITEAFF. The CDR3 bases are TGTGCCAGCAGCCCTGAAAACAGGATCACTGAAGCTTTCTTT. V is TRBV11-2 and J is TRBJ1-1; TRBD1 is a possible D gene (5 bases). The CDR3 totals 14 residues. Germline V gene data show CDR1 as SGHAT and CDR2 as FQNNGV. V dropped 5 bases and J dropped 4 bases, with 14 bases sitting between them.

With regard to this clonotype: Germline is not matched at one junction end, which may reflect a read error. The rearrangement uses TRBV5-4 and TRBJ2-7, with 7 positions matching TRBD1. This CDR3 comprises 13 residues. Per germline, CDR1 SGHNT and CDR2 YYREEE (reference sequence). CDR3 residues: CASSIQGPYERYF. CDR3 DNA: TGTGCCAGTAGTATACAGGGGCCCTACGAGCGGTACTTC. Filled out from reference TRBV5-4 and TRBJ2-7, the complete variable domain reads ETGVTQSPTHLIKTRGQQVTLRCSSQSGHNTVSWYQQALGQGPQFIFQYYREEENGRGNFPPRFSGLQFPNYSSELNVNALELDDSALYLCASSIQGPYERYFGPGTRLTVT.

The rearrangement joins TRBV5-1 to TRBJ1-2; D may be TRBD1 (6 bases). This CDR3 is 12 amino acids long. V was trimmed by 5 bases and J by 8 bases, leaving 13 bases between them. Looked up from germline, CDR1 is SGHRS and CDR2 is YFSETQ. CDR3: CASRGGPMGYTF. CDR3 in DNA: TGCGCCAGCAGAGGGGGGCCGATGGGCTACACCTTC.